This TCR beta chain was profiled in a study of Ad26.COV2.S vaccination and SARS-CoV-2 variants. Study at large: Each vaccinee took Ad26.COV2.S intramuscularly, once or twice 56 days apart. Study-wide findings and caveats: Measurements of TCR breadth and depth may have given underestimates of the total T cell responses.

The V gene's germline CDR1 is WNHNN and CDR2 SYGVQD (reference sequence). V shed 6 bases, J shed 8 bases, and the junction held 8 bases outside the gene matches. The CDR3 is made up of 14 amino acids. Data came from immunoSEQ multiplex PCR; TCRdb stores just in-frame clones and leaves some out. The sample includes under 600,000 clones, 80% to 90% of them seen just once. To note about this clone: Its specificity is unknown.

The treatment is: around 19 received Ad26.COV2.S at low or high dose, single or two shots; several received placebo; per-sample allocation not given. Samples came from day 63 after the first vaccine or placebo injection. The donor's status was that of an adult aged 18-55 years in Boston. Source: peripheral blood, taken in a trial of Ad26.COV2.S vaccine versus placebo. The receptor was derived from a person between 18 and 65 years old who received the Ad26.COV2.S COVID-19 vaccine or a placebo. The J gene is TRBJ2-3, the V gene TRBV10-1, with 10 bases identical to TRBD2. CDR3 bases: TGCGCCAGCAGCGTAGCGGGAGGACTGGGTACGCAGTATTTT. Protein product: CASSVAGGLGTQYF.